The 26 T cell receptor beta chains below were found in one sample sequenced in a study of blood T cell repertoires in COVID-19. Assay: immunoSEQ multiplex PCR; the TCRdb copy retains only in-frame clones and omits some. Of 75,000 to 90,000 clones in the sample, roughly 80% were seen once. The source material was peripheral blood. The source of these receptors is a man aged 60 to 69 with COVID-19, enrolled during active disease.

The rearrangement joins TRBV6-1 to TRBJ1-4; D is ambiguous. V was shortened by 2 bases and J by 0 bases, with 10 bases between the two germline ends. The length of the CDR3 is 16 residues. Per the germline V gene, CDR1 is MNHNS and CDR2 is SASEGT. In DNA form, the CDR3 reads TGTGCCAGCAGTGAAACGGGGTATGCAACTAATGAAAAACTGTTTTTT. Protein sequence: CASSETGYATNEKLFF.

The CDR3 loop reads CASSSGQVTDTQYF. Here the CDR3 DNA reads TGCGCCAGCAGCTCGGGACAAGTCACAGATACGCAGTATTTT. The V and J genes are TRBV5-1 and TRBJ2-3; possible D gene TRBD1, 6 bases. The germline gives CDR1 SGHRS, CDR2 YFSETQ. The V gene lost 3 bases and the J gene lost 2 bases, with 10 bases spanning the gap. This CDR3 region has 14 residues.

The chain is built from TRBV7-3 and TRBJ2-1, with D uncertain. Trimming took off 5 bases at V and 10 bases at J, with 18 bases between the two ends. The CDR3 extends over 14 amino acids. The germline gives CDR1 SGHTA, CDR2 FQGTGA. In DNA form, the CDR3 reads TGTGCCAGCAGCAACGACGGTGTTTTCGGGGAGCAGTTCTTC. Protein product: CASSNDGVFGEQFF.

The chain couples TRBV10-3 to TRBJ2-1; no firm D call. Germline V gene sequence: CDR1 ENHRY, CDR2 SYGVKD. The CDR3 runs to 11 residues. Trimming stripped 7 bases from V and 8 bases from J, with 9 bases between. CDR3 region: CAIKVRDEQFF. CDR3 nucleotide sequence: TGTGCCATCAAGGTCCGGGATGAGCAGTTCTTC.

The gene calls are TRBV6-5 and TRBJ2-7; 9 positions agree with TRBD1. After removal of 6 bases from V and 4 bases from J, the junction contained 7 bases not matched to a gene. CDR1 is MNHEY and CDR2 is SVGAGI in the germline V gene. The CDR3 sequence is 14 residues long. The CDR3 DNA follows: TGTGCCAGCAGGCCGGGACAGGGACGATACGAGCAGTACTTC. It is translated as CASRPGQGRYEQYF.

The chain combines TRBV27 with TRBJ1-5, with TRBD1 as a possible D gene (5 bases). The V gene's germline CDR1 is MNHEY and CDR2 SMNVEV (reference sequence). The CDR3 loop spans 13 amino acids. Between the trimmed V and J ends, which lost 2 bases and 6 bases, there was a span of 8 bases. This CDR3 is CASSLQTAQPQHF. DNA of the CDR3: TGTGCCAGCAGTTTACAGACAGCTCAGCCCCAGCATTTT.

The rearrangement links TRBV18 to TRBJ1-2; weak D call: TRBD1 (5 bases). Germline V CDR1 and CDR2: KGHSH, LQKENI. The CDR3 has 14 amino acids. Trimming removed 0 bases at V and 4 bases at J, with 9 bases between. CDR3 sequence reads: CASSPPGRGYGYTF. DNA for the CDR3: TGTGCCAGCTCACCACCGGGGAGGGGCTATGGCTACACCTTC.

Only one count was recorded for this clone. The gene calls are TRBV27 and TRBJ1-5, with TRBD1 matching over 8 bases. Trimming removed 3 bases from V and 0 bases from J; junction bases left unmatched: 7. The CDR3 is 17 amino acids. Germline values: CDR1 MNHEY, CDR2 SMNVEV (reference sequence). CDR3 coding DNA: TGTGCCAGCAGTTTTAACAGGGGGACAGTTAGCAATCAGCCCCAGCATTTT. Amino acids: CASSFNRGTVSNQPQHF.

The rearrangement joins TRBV2 to TRBJ2-7; 13 nucleotides line up with TRBD2. The trim removed 4 bases at V and 9 bases at J, leaving 9 bases unmatched. CDR1 SNHLY and CDR2 FYNNEI come from the germline V gene. CDR3 length equals 15 residues. CDR3 sequence: CASSGGTSGTLRQYF. The DNA for the CDR3 is TGTGCCAGCAGTGGAGGGACTAGCGGGACGTTAAGGCAGTACTTC.

The chain is built from TRBV2 and TRBJ2-7, with TRBD2 matching over 12 bases. From germline, CDR1 is SNHLY and CDR2 FYNNEI. The V gene end was trimmed by 2 bases and the J gene end by 4 bases; junction bases not matched to a gene: 0. The CDR3 totals 14 residues. This CDR3 is CASSELAGGYEQYF. Here the CDR3 DNA reads TGTGCCAGCAGTGAACTAGCGGGGGGGTACGAGCAGTACTTC.

Remarks on this clone: Compared with germline, one end of the junction differs, possibly owing to a read error. This rearrangement joins TRBV7-7 to TRBJ2-3; D may be TRBD2 (6 bases). Germline CDR1 SSHAT, CDR2 FNYEAQ (reference sequence). This CDR3 comprises 15 residues. CDR3 coding DNA: TGTGCTAGCAGCTTATCGGCGGGGTCCACAGATACGCAGTATTTT. It encodes CASSLSAGSTDTQYF.

The chain has TRBV27 and TRBJ1-5; no clear D. Deletions cut 3 bases from V and 0 bases from J, with 3 bases between. CDR3 length: 13 residues. Germline V gene sequence: CDR1 MNHEY, CDR2 SMNVEV (reference sequence). CDR3 coding DNA: TGTGCCAGCAGTTTCTCTAGCAATCAGCCCCAGCATTTT. The encoded protein is CASSFSSNQPQHF.

The rearrangement joins TRBV30 to TRBJ2-2, with TRBD2 identical over 12 bases. This CDR3 has 17 amino acids. Trimming took 0 bases from V and 4 from J; bases not matched to a gene: 6. Germline loops: CDR1 GTSNPN, CDR2 SVGIG (reference sequence). CDR3 protein: CAWSVRPSGRGTGELFF. The DNA for the CDR3 is TGTGCCTGGAGTGTAAGGCCTAGCGGGAGGGGCACCGGGGAGCTGTTTTTT.

This chain links TRBV2 with TRBJ1-1, with no clear D. V gave up 4 bases and J gave up 1 base, with 4 bases separating them. CDR3 length equals 12 residues. Germline CDR1 and CDR2: SNHLY and FYNNEI. The CDR3 DNA sequence: TGTGCCAGCAGTGTGCGGAACACTGAAGCTTTCTTT. It specifies CASSVRNTEAFF.

This chain connects TRBV6-2 or TRBV6-3 to TRBJ1-1; D call uncertain. V was cut by 6 bases and J by 2 bases, with 16 bases left in between. The CDR3 has 15 residues. Per the germline V gene, CDR1 is MNHEY and CDR2 is SVGEGT. CDR3 nucleotides: TGTGCCAGCAGCCCCCCCGGGGAACCCAACACTGAAGCTTTCTTT. Amino acids: CASSPPGEPNTEAFF.

The CDR3 reads CASSLEDSYNEQFF. The CDR3 DNA sequence: TGCGCCAGCAGCTTGGAGGACAGCTACAATGAGCAGTTCTTC. V usage is TRBV5-1 and J usage is TRBJ2-1; the D gene is possibly TRBD1 (6 bases). V lost 0 bases, J lost 3 bases, and 7 bases lay in between. In germline, CDR1 is SGHRS, CDR2 YFSETQ. CDR3 length equals 14 residues.

The chain couples TRBV5-1 to TRBJ2-2; 8 bases agree with TRBD1. This CDR3 is built from 19 residues. Germline V gene data show CDR1 as SGHRS and CDR2 as YFSETQ. J gave up 4 bases and V 0 bases, and 14 bases lay outside the gene matches. CDR3 loop: CASSLEGDRGTLGTGELFF. CDR3 nucleotide sequence: TGCGCCAGCAGCTTGGAAGGTGACAGGGGCACATTAGGCACCGGGGAGCTGTTTTTT.

The V call is TRBV5-1, the J call TRBJ1-3, with D possibly TRBD1 on 5 matching bases. CDR3 size: 16 residues. V was clipped by 0 bases and J by 0 bases, with 10 bases between them. Germline CDR1 SGHRS, CDR2 YFSETQ. CDR3 in DNA: TGCGCCAGCAGCTTGGCAGGGATCTCCTCTGGAAACACCATATATTTT. Encoded protein: CASSLAGISSGNTIYF.

J is TRBJ1-2 and V is TRBV5-1, with D tentatively TRBD1 (5 bases). V was clipped by 0 bases and J by 4 bases, with 19 bases between them. CDR3 size: 17 residues. Germline assignment: CDR1 SGHRS and CDR2 YFSETQ. The CDR3 protein is CASSLGSAGLQAYGYTF. The CDR3 coding sequence is TGCGCCAGCAGCTTGGGATCGGCAGGGTTACAAGCCTATGGCTACACCTTC.

This clone was counted a few times. The chain joins TRBV9 to TRBJ1-4; D gene unclear. V lost 3 bases and J 6 bases, leaving 12 bases between the germline ends. This CDR3 is built from 14 residues. Looked up from germline, CDR1 is SGDLS and CDR2 is YYNGEE. CDR3 amino acids: CASSASGAHEKLFF. CDR3 DNA: TGTGCCAGCAGCGCCAGTGGAGCCCATGAAAAACTGTTTTTT.

The chain carries TRBV12-3 or TRBV12-4 and TRBJ1-5, with a possible D match to TRBD1 (5 bases). With 8 bases removed from V and 5 bases from J, the gap between germline ends came to 13 bases. The CDR3 is made up of 13 amino acids. CDR3 in amino acids: CASGGTDDQPQHF. In nucleotides, the CDR3 is TGTGCCAGCGGCGGGACCGACGATCAGCCCCAGCATTTT.

The chain combines TRBV24-1 with TRBJ1-1; D is unresolved. This CDR3 has 13 residues. The germline V and J ends were trimmed by 2 bases and 1 base, with 4 bases remaining between them. CDR1 is KGHDR, CDR2 SFDVKD, per germline. The CDR3 DNA reads as TGTGCCACCAGTGATTCCGGGAACACTGAAGCTTTCTTT. This codes for CATSDSGNTEAFF.

The chain has TRBV18 and TRBJ1-5, with D unresolved. The length of the CDR3 is 14 residues. V lost 5 bases, J lost 9 bases, and 17 bases lay in between. The germline gives CDR1 KGHSH, CDR2 LQKENI. The CDR3 DNA follows: TGTGCCAGCTCAACGGGTCCTAGAGGCGCGCCCCAGCATTTT. This codes for CASSTGPRGAPQHF.

This clone was counted only a few times. V and J are TRBV11-2 and TRBJ2-3, with TRBD1 matching over 8 bases. V lost 4 bases and J lost 4; bases outside the gene matches: 7. This CDR3 has 15 residues. Germline assignment: CDR1 SGHAT and CDR2 FQNNGV. Here the CDR3 DNA reads TGTGCCAGCAGCTCCCGACAGGGGCAGGCAGATACGCAGTATTTT. Amino acids: CASSSRQGQADTQYF.

V and J are TRBV11-2 and TRBJ1-3; 12 nucleotides align to TRBD1. Germline V lookup: CDR1 SGHAT, CDR2 FQNNGV. The ends lost 1 base at V and 0 bases at J; junction bases unmatched: 7. The CDR3 runs 19 residues. In DNA form, the CDR3 reads TGTGCCAGCAGCTTAGTCGGGACAGGGGGCAATAGCTCTGGAAACACCATATATTTT. It is translated as CASSLVGTGGNSSGNTIYF.

V usage is TRBV4-1 and J usage is TRBJ2-7; no clear D gene. The CDR3 loop spans 14 amino acids. V lost 1 base to trimming and J lost 2 bases, with 9 bases between them. Germline CDR1 MGHRA, CDR2 YSYEKL. CDR3 sequence: CASSQVQPAYEQYF. CDR3 in DNA: TGCGCCAGCAGCCAAGTACAACCAGCCTACGAGCAGTACTTC.